The present TCR beta chain was sequenced within a study of T cells in Graves' hyperthyroidism and ophthalmopathy. The V and J ends lost 6 bases and 0 bases respectively, with 19 bases between them. CDR1 SGDLS and CDR2 YYNGEE come from the germline V gene. This CDR3 comprises 16 residues. Amplified TCR beta CDR3 regions derived from RNA transcripts. HTBI primers drove first-round RT-PCR of the TCR CDR3. TCRdb re-derived calls from the multiplex PCR reads in MiXCR, one entry per CDR3 protein. Of fewer than 900,000 distinct CDR3 sequences in the sample, about 16% were seen once. The sample holds one count of this clonotype.

V usage is TRBV9 and J usage is TRBJ2-7; TRBD2 is a possible D gene (6 bases). What was sequenced was blood. The receptor's source is a man between 18 and 29 years old with Graves' hyperthyroidism. The CDR3 here is CASTPRPSASSYEQYF. For the CDR3, the DNA is TGTGCCAGCACCCCAAGGCCTAGCGCGAGCTCCTACGAGCAGTACTTC.